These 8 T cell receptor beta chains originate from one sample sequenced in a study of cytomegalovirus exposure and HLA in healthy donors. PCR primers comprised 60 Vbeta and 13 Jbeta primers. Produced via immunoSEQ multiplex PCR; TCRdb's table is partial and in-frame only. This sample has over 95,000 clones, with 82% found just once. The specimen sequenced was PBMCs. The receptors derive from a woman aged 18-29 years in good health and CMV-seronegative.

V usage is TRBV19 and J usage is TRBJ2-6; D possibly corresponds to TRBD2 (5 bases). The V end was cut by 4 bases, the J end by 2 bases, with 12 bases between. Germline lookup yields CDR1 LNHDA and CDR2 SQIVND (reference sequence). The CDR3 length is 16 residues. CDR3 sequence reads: CASSTRATTGANVLTF. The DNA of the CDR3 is TGTGCCAGTAGTACGCGGGCCACGACTGGGGCCAACGTCCTGACTTTC.

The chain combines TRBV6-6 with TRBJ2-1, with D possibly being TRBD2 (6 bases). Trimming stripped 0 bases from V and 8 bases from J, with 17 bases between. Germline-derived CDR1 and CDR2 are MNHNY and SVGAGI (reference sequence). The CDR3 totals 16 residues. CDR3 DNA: TGTGCCAGCAGTTACTCGAAGGTGCGAGCGGGCGATGAGCAGTTCTTC. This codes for CASSYSKVRAGDEQFF.

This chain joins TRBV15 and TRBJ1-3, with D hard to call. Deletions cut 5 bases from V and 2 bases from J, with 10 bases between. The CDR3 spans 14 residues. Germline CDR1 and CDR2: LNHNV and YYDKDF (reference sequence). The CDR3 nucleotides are TGTGCCACCAGCCGGGGTATAGCTGGAAACACCATATATTTT. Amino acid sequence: CATSRGIAGNTIYF.

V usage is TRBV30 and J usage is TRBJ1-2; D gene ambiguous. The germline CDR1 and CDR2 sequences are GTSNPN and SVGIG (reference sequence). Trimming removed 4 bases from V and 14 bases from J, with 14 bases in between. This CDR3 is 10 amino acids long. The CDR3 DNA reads TGTGCCTGGATAAAAGTACATTCAACCTTC. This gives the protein CAWIKVHSTF.

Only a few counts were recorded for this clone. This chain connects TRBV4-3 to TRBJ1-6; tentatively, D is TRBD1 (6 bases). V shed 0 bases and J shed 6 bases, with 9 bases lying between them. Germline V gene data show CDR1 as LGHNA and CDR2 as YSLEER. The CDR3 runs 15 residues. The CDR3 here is CASSQDGRGNSPLHF. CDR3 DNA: TGCGCCAGCAGCCAAGATGGCAGGGGTAATTCACCCCTCCACTTT.

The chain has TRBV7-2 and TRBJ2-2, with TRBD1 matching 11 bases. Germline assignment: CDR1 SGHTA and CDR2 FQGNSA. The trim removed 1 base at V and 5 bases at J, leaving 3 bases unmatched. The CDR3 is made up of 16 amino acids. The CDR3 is CASSLGDRGWTGELFF. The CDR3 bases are TGTGCCAGCAGCTTAGGGGACAGGGGGTGGACCGGGGAGCTGTTTTTT.

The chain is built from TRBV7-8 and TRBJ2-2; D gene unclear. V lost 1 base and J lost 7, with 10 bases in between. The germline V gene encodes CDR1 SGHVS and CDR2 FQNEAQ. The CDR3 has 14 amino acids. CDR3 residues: CASSLEMPNGELFF. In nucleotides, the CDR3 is TGTGCCAGCAGCTTAGAAATGCCTAACGGGGAGCTGTTTTTT.

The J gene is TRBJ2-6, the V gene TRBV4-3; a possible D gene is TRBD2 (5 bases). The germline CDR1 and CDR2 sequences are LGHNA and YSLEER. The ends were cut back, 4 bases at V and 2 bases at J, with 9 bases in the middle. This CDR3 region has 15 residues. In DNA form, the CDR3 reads TGCGCCAGCAGCCCGAGGGAAACTGGGGCCAACGTCCTGACTTTC. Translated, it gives CASSPRETGANVLTF.